A selection of T cell receptor beta chains follows, all from one sample in a study of cytomegalovirus exposure and HLA in healthy donors. TCRdb's copy holds only in-frame clones and misses some; the assay was immunoSEQ multiplex PCR. The sample has more than 85,000 clones; 60% to 85% are singletons. Sequenced: PBMCs. The receptors come from a woman in her sixties or seventies in good health and CMV-seropositive. The CDR3 runs from the conserved cysteine through the conserved F or W. The D gene is left open where the match is weak. Size is omitted from some rows. Given values are once, few, many or a class for expanded clones.

D gene	V gene	clone size	J gene	CDR3 DNA	CDR3 protein
TRBD2	TRBV19	-	TRBJ2-2	TGTGCCAGTAGTATAGAGGGACTAGCGGGGACCGGGGAGCTGTTTTTT	CASSIEGLAGTGELFF
-	TRBV7-9	-	TRBJ2-4	TGTGCCAGCAGCTTAAGGCGGAAAAACATTCAGTACTTC	CASSLRRKNIQYF
-	TRBV30	-	TRBJ1-2	TGTGCCTGGAGTGCGGGCGGGAGCTATGGCTACACCTTC	CAWSAGGSYGYTF
-	TRBV5-1	-	TRBJ2-1	TGCGCCAGCAGCTTGGAAGCCGGGAATGAGCAGTTCTTC	CASSLEAGNEQFF
TRBD1	TRBV29-1	-	TRBJ1-5	TGCAGCGCTGCCACGGGACAGTTAAATAGCAATCAGCCCCAGCATTTT	CSAATGQLNSNQPQHF
TRBD2	TRBV14	-	TRBJ2-1	TGTGCCAGCAGCCGTACTAGCGGGACCACTGAGCAGTTCTTC	CASSRTSGTTEQFF
-	TRBV19	few	TRBJ1-4	TGTGCCAGTAGTACGACAGCAAATGAAAAACTGTTTTTT	CASSTTANEKLFF
-	TRBV9	-	TRBJ1-3	TGTGCCAGCAGCCAAAAACAGGTTTTCTCTGGAAACACCATATATTTT	CASSQKQVFSGNTIYF
-	TRBV18	-	TRBJ1-5	TGTGCCAGCTCACCTGACGCGGGCAATCAGCCCCAGCATTTT	CASSPDAGNQPQHF
-	TRBV2	-	TRBJ2-5	TGTGCCAGCAGTTTTGGGCAGCAAGAGACCCAGTACTTC	CASSFGQQETQYF
TRBD1	TRBV5-1	-	TRBJ1-2	TGCGCCAGCAGTCCCGGACAGGGGGCGCTTCTTGATGGCTACACCTTC	CASSPGQGALLDGYTF
TRBD2	TRBV10-3	few	TRBJ2-1	TGTGCCATCAGTGTCGGACTAGCGGAGAATGAGCAGTTCTTC	CAISVGLAENEQFF
-	TRBV7-3	-	TRBJ2-3	TGTGCCAGCAGCTTAACCCCAGCAGATACGCAGTATTTT	CASSLTPADTQYF
TRBD2	TRBV11-1	-	TRBJ2-1	TGTGCCAGCACCCGGGGGGGGCGGGAGAGGAACAATGAGCAGTTCTTC	CASTRGGRERNNEQFF
-	TRBV5-4	once	TRBJ2-1	TGTGCCAGCAGCTTGAGGGACTTAAATGAGCAGTTCTTC	CASSLRDLNEQFF
TRBD2	TRBV7-9	-	TRBJ2-1	TGTGCCAGCAGTCCCCAGTCTAGCGGGGACCGGGAGTTCTTC	CASSPQSSGDREFF
TRBD1	TRBV6-1	few	TRBJ2-7	TGTGCCAGCGCCCCCCAGGCAGGGGGCTACGAGCAGTACTTC	CASAPQAGGYEQYF
TRBD1	TRBV9	-	TRBJ2-7	TGTGCCAGCAGCGTAGGACAGGGTCGTTACGAGCAGTACTTC	CASSVGQGRYEQYF
TRBD1	TRBV10-3	-	TRBJ2-5	TGTGCCATCAGGCCAGGGGGCGTGGAGACCCAGTACTTC	CAIRPGGVETQYF
-	TRBV10-2	few	TRBJ2-7	TGCGCCAGCAGTGAATATTACGAGCAGTACTTC	CASSEYYEQYF
TRBD2	TRBV29-1	once	TRBJ2-1	TGCAGCGTTGGGGGACTAGCGGGGTATGAGCAGTTCTTC	CSVGGLAGYEQFF
-	TRBV14	-	TRBJ2-7	TGTGCCAGCAGCCGGGCCCCATACGAGCAGTACTTC	CASSRAPYEQYF
TRBD2	TRBV6-5	-	TRBJ2-5	TGTGCCAGCAGTCTAGCAGGGAGGGAGGAGACCCAGTACTTC	CASSLAGREETQYF
TRBD2	TRBV7-2	-	TRBJ2-7	TGTGCCAGCAGCGCGCAAGCGGGAGGGGGACACGAGCAGTACTTC	CASSAQAGGGHEQYF
-	TRBV7-9	-	TRBJ1-2	TGTGCCAGCAGCTCAAGAGGGGGTACGAGGGATGGCTACACCTTC	CASSSRGGTRDGYTF
TRBD2	TRBV6-1	once	TRBJ2-7	TGTGCCAGCAGTCGAGCGGGACCCTCCTACGAGCAGTACTTC	CASSRAGPSYEQYF
TRBD1	TRBV6-5	-	TRBJ1-5	TGTGCCAGCAACCGACAGGGGGCGGGTCAGCCCCAGCATTTT	CASNRQGAGQPQHF
-	TRBV2	-	TRBJ2-2	TGTGCCAGCAGTAGACAGCCACCAGAAAACACCGGGGAGCTGTTTTTT	CASSRQPPENTGELFF
TRBD2	TRBV4-2	-	TRBJ2-5	TGTGCCAGCACCACAAGATTAGCGGGAGGGATGGAGACCCAGTACTTC	CASTTRLAGGMETQYF
TRBD1	TRBV28	-	TRBJ2-7	TGTGCCAGCAGTTTAGGGGACAGCCCCTACGAGCAGTACTTC	CASSLGDSPYEQYF
TRBD1	TRBV15	once	TRBJ2-5	TGTGCCACCAGCAGAGAGGGACAGGGGGCGTTCCCAGAGACCCAGTACTTC	CATSREGQGAFPETQYF
-	TRBV7-8	-	TRBJ2-1	TGTGCCAGCAGCCGTTATCTAGCTGGCGAAAGCTCCTACAATGAGCAGTTCTTC	CASSRYLAGESSYNEQFF
-	TRBV11-1	-	TRBJ2-7	TGTGCCAGCAGCTTAGATATCTCCTACGAGCAGTACTTC	CASSLDISYEQYF
-	TRBV5-1	-	TRBJ1-1	TGCGCCAGCAGCCCCGACCAAAGAGGTAGGTTCGGAGCTTTCTTT	CASSPDQRGRFGAFF
TRBD1	TRBV6-6	-	TRBJ2-1	TGTGCCAGCAGGGGTGGGACAGGAGGCCGAAATGAGCAGTTCTTC	CASRGGTGGRNEQFF
TRBD1	TRBV5-1	-	TRBJ2-3	TGCGCCAGCTCCAGGGGACAGAGCGTGACAGATACGCAGTATTTT	CASSRGQSVTDTQYF
TRBD2	TRBV6-5	-	TRBJ2-7	TGTGCCAGCAGTTCCTCGGGGGGCGAGCAGTACTTC	CASSSSGGEQYF
-	TRBV10-3	-	TRBJ1-1	TGTGCCATCAGGTCCGTAGAAATGATGAACACTGAAGCTTTCTTT	CAIRSVEMMNTEAFF
-	TRBV15	-	TRBJ1-5	TGTGCCACCAGCACGACAGTTGGACGCAATCAGCCCCAGCATTTT	CATSTTVGRNQPQHF
-	TRBV7-9	-	TRBJ2-1	TGTGCCAGCAGCTTAGGTGCGAGAAACTACAATGAGCAGTTCTTC	CASSLGARNYNEQFF
TRBD1	TRBV2	-	TRBJ2-3	TGTGCCAGCTACAGGGGCTTCACAGATACGCAGTATTTT	CASYRGFTDTQYF
TRBD1	TRBV18	-	TRBJ1-5	TGTGCCAGCTCACCCGTACGACAGGGGGGCAATCAGCCCCAGCATTTT	CASSPVRQGGNQPQHF
TRBD1	TRBV7-9	-	TRBJ2-3	TGTGCCAGCAGCAGAGACAGGGGGCCAAGCACAGATACGCAGTATTTT	CASSRDRGPSTDTQYF
TRBD1	TRBV9	-	TRBJ2-1	TGTGCCAGCAGCCTACGGGACAGGGGTCGCAATGAGCAGTTCTTC	CASSLRDRGRNEQFF
-	TRBV23-1	once	TRBJ1-1	TGCGCCAGCAGTCGATCCTCCCGAGGGGACAACGAAGCTTTCTTT	CASSRSSRGDNEAFF
TRBD2	TRBV29-1	-	TRBJ2-1	TGCAGCGTTGATAGGCTAGCGGGTCACAATGAGCAGTTCTTC	CSVDRLAGHNEQFF
TRBD1	TRBV28	once	TRBJ1-1	TGTGCCAGCACCTCCCCCGGGACAGTCACTGAAGCTTTCTTT	CASTSPGTVTEAFF
TRBD2	TRBV6-6	-	TRBJ2-2	TGTGCCAGCAGTCGTAGCGGGAGTATCACCGGGGAGCTGTTTTTT	CASSRSGSITGELFF
TRBD1	TRBV5-6	-	TRBJ1-2	TGTGCCAGCAGGATACAGGGGGCTATCTATGGCTACACCTTC	CASRIQGAIYGYTF
TRBD1	TRBV5-1	-	TRBJ2-7	TGCGCCAGCAGCGCTACAGGGGGCTACGAGCAGTACTTC	CASSATGGYEQYF
-	TRBV6-5	-	TRBJ1-3	TGTGCCAGCAGTTACGCGAGGGAGCACACCATATATTTT	CASSYAREHTIYF
TRBD1	TRBV2	-	TRBJ1-1	TGTGCCAGCAGTGAGCACAGGGGATCAAACACTGAAGCTTTCTTT	CASSEHRGSNTEAFF
-	TRBV6-5	few	TRBJ1-5	TGTGCCAGCAGTTACTCCGTGGGGAGTACTCAGCCCCAGCATTTT	CASSYSVGSTQPQHF
-	TRBV5-1	-	TRBJ1-3	TGCGCCAGCAGCGTAACAGGTTCCCCCGCTGTGGCCATATATTTT	CASSVTGSPAVAIYF
-	TRBV4-2	-	TRBJ1-4	TGTGCCAGCAGCCCTCATTCGGGTGAAAAACTGTTTTTT	CASSPHSGEKLFF
-	TRBV5-1	-	TRBJ2-7	TGCGCCAGCAGCTTGGACGGTACCTACGAGCAGTACTTC	CASSLDGTYEQYF
TRBD1	TRBV2	-	TRBJ2-7	TGTGCCAGCAGTCGACAGGGCCCCTCTCGCGTTTACTACGAGCAGTACTTC	CASSRQGPSRVYYEQYF
TRBD1	TRBV28	-	TRBJ2-7	TGTGCCAGCAGTTTATATGACAGGGCTTACGAGCAGTACTTC	CASSLYDRAYEQYF